This paragraph reports one T cell receptor beta chain. This entry belongs to a study of blood T cell repertoires in COVID-19. The CDR3 consists of 16 residues. V lost 5 bases and J lost 7; bases outside the gene matches: 12. CDR1 KGHSH and CDR2 LQKENI come from the germline V gene. TCRdb's table, derived via immunoSEQ multiplex PCR, lists solely in-frame clones and lacks some. In the table there are 20,000 or so clones, 86% of which are singletons. The chain links TRBV18 to TRBJ2-1; 9 nucleotides match TRBD2. The sequencing input was peripheral blood. The clonotype comes from a human donor with acute or convalescent COVID-19. The donor label of this sample is uncertain. CDR3 nucleotides: TGTGCCAGCTCATCCGTAGCGGGGGCTGGCGGGAATGAGCAGTTCTTC. Its translation: CASSSVAGAGGNEQFF.